The rows below give T cell receptor beta chains drawn from one sample of a study of cytomegalovirus exposure and HLA in healthy donors. The protocol was immunoSEQ multiplex PCR, while the TCRdb copy is restricted to in-frame clones and leaves out a portion. The table has tens of thousands of clones, 85% to 90% seen once. The sample was PBMCs. The receptors originated from a young woman in good health and CMV-seropositive. Each CDR3 is given with its conserved first and last residue. The D gene is left open where the match is weak. For some rows the clone size is stated as once, few or many, or as a class when expanded; others skip it.

TRBV6-1,TRBJ1-1,TRBD1,.,CASSGDRGLDTEAFF,TGTGCCAGCAGTGGGGACAGAGGTTTGGACACTGAAGCTTTCTTT
TRBV19,TRBJ1-5,.,.,CANREGQLNQPQHF,TGTGCCAATAGGGAAGGACAGCTTAATCAGCCCCAGCATTTT
TRBV30,TRBJ1-1,TRBD1,.,CAWSTRQGNGYLEAFF,TGTGCCTGGAGTACCCGACAGGGGAATGGTTATTTGGAAGCTTTCTTT
TRBV5-1,TRBJ2-3,.,.,CASSLAGWLNTDTQYF,TGCGCCAGCAGCTTGGCCGGGTGGCTTAACACAGATACGCAGTATTTT
TRBV29-1,TRBJ1-2,.,.,CSVDRWRSSNYGYTF,TGCAGCGTTGATAGGTGGAGGTCTTCTAACTATGGCTACACCTTC
TRBV6-6,TRBJ2-1,.,.,CASSSTRGSYNEQFF,TGTGCCAGCAGTTCAACGAGAGGGTCCTACAATGAGCAGTTCTTC
TRBV4-1,TRBJ2-1,.,.,CASSLTDEQFF,TGCGCCAGCAGCCTAACGGATGAGCAGTTCTTC
TRBV14,TRBJ2-7,TRBD1,.,CASSQARTGAREQYF,TGTGCCAGCAGCCAGGCGCGGACAGGGGCCCGCGAGCAGTACTTC
TRBV5-1,TRBJ1-2,TRBD1,.,CASSGRQGTEGYTF,TGCGCCAGCAGCGGTCGACAGGGGACGGAAGGCTACACCTTC
TRBV5-7,TRBJ2-3,TRBD2,.,CASSLSQRERTDTQYF,TGTGCCAGCAGCTTGAGCCAGCGGGAGAGAACAGATACGCAGTATTTT
TRBV9,TRBJ2-2,TRBD2,.,CASSIGSGSVHTGELFF,TGTGCCAGCAGCATCGGCAGCGGGAGTGTACACACCGGGGAGCTGTTTTTT
TRBV11-2,TRBJ2-2,TRBD1,.,CASTRTGGFAGELFF,TGTGCCAGCACCCGGACAGGGGGCTTTGCCGGGGAGCTGTTTTTT
TRBV5-4,TRBJ2-5,.,.,CASSSNREQYF,TGTGCCAGCAGCAGTAACAGGGAGCAGTACTTC
TRBV19,TRBJ2-5,TRBD2,.,CASSIQLAGVANEETQYF,TGTGCCAGTAGTATCCAACTAGCGGGAGTTGCCAATGAAGAGACCCAGTACTTC
TRBV7-6,TRBJ2-2,.,.,CASSLEVGEAGELFF,TGTGCCAGCAGCTTAGAGGTGGGAGAGGCCGGGGAGCTGTTTTTT
TRBV6-6,TRBJ1-1,.,.,CASSWTDKNTEAFF,TGTGCCAGCAGTTGGACAGATAAGAACACTGAAGCTTTCTTT
TRBV28,TRBJ1-2,.,.,CASSLGGYSYTF,TGTGCCAGCAGTTTGGGGGGTTATAGCTACACCTTC
TRBV10-3,TRBJ2-7,.,.,CAISERVGGSSYEQYF,TGTGCCATCAGTGAGAGGGTAGGAGGAAGCTCCTACGAGCAGTACTTC
TRBV7-9,TRBJ1-1,.,.,CASSSGLEAFF,TGTGCCAGCAGCTCGGGACTAGAGGCTTTCTTT
TRBV9,TRBJ2-7,.,.,CASSVSTYAHEQYF,TGCGCCAGCAGCGTTTCGACATACGCCCACGAGCAGTACTTC
TRBV18,TRBJ1-2,TRBD1,.,CASSRDRDNYGYTF,TGTGCCAGCTCACGGGACAGGGATAACTATGGCTACACCTTC
TRBV20-1,TRBJ1-2,.,.,CSARDAQTQTF,TGCAGTGCTAGAGATGCCCAAACTCAAACCTTC
TRBV5-6,TRBJ1-2,.,few,CASSFAGVQDYGYTF,TGTGCCAGCAGCTTCGCGGGGGTTCAGGACTATGGCTACACCTTC
TRBV27,TRBJ2-1,TRBD2,.,CASSQSRLAGNNGQFF,TGTGCCAGCAGCCAAAGTCGACTAGCGGGAAACAATGGGCAGTTCTTC
TRBV5-1,TRBJ2-1,.,.,CASSLVSSSVNEQFF,TGCGCCAGCAGCTTGGTATCTTCGTCGGTCAATGAGCAGTTCTTC
TRBV2,TRBJ2-5,.,once,CASNGGGKTQYF,TGTGCCAGCAACGGGGGTGGGAAGACCCAGTACTTC
TRBV12-5,TRBJ2-2,.,.,CASGLVGANTGELFF,TGTGCTAGTGGTTTGGTGGGAGCTAACACCGGGGAGCTGTTTTTT
TRBV6-5,TRBJ2-5,.,.,CASSALQLQETQYF,TGTGCCAGCAGTGCTCTTCAGTTACAAGAGACCCAGTACTTC
TRBV5-1,TRBJ2-5,.,.,CASSLGGGGETQYF,TGCGCCAGCAGCTTGGGTGGAGGTGGGGAGACCCAGTACTTC